This TCR beta chain was retrieved from a study of blood T cell repertoires in COVID-19. Whole-study context: Acute and convalescent COVID-19 specimens originated in the United States, Italy and Spain. The analysed material was cDNA or gDNA that came from T cells, B-cell-depleted T cells, or PBMCs.

This clone showed up just a few times. Participants, about 18 to 89 years old, spanned 24 US areas. In assigning cohorts, the study relied on participant-reported clinical history. The CDR3 has 17 amino acids. After removal of 0 bases from V and 2 bases from J, the junction contained 10 bases not matched to a gene. CDR1 is KGHSH, CDR2 LQKENI, per germline. Clones were sequenced by immunoSEQ multiplex PCR, and TCRdb holds only the in-frame ones, with some missing. The sample contains 300,000 to 350,000 clones, 70% to 90% of which appear only once. The clonotype was recovered from a woman in her thirties or forties with acute COVID-19. This chain uses TRBV18 with TRBJ2-7; 7 bases fit TRBD1. Sequencing was performed on PBMCs or T cells enriched from blood (not recorded which). The chain's CDR3 is CASSPPHLDQGAYEQYF. The CDR3 DNA sequence: TGTGCCAGCTCACCACCTCATCTCGATCAGGGGGCCTACGAGCAGTACTTC.